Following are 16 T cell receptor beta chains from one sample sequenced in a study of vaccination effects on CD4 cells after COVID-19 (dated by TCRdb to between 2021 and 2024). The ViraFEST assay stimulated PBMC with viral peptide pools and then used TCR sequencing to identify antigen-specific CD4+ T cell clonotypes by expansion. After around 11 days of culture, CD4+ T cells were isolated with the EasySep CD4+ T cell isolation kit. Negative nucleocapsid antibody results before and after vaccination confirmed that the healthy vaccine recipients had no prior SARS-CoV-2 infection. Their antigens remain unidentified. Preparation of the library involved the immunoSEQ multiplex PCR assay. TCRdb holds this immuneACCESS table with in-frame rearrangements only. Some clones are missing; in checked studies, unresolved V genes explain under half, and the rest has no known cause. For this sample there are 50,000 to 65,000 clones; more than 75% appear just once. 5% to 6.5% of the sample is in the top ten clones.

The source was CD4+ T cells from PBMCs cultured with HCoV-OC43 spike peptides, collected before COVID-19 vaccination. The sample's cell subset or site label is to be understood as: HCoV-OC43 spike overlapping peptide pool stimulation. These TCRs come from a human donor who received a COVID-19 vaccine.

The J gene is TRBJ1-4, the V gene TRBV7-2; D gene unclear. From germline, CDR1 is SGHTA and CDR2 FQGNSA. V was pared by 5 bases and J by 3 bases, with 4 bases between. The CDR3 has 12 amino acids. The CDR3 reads CASSTPNEKLFF. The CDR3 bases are TGTGCCAGCAGCACACCTAATGAAAAACTGTTTTTT.

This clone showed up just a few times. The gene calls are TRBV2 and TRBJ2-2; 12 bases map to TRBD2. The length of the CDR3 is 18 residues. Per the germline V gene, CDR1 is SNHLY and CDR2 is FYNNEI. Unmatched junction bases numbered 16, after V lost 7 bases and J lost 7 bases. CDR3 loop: CASIRLAGALPHGGELFF. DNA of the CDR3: TGTGCCAGCATAAGACTAGCGGGGGCCCTCCCCCATGGCGGGGAGCTGTTTTTT.

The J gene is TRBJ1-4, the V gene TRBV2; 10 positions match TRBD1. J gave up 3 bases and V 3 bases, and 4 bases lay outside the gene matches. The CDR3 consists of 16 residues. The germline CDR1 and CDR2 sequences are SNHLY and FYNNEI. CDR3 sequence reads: CASSDRGTGANEKLFF. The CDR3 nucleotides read TGTGCCAGCAGTGATAGAGGGACAGGGGCTAATGAAAAACTGTTTTTT.

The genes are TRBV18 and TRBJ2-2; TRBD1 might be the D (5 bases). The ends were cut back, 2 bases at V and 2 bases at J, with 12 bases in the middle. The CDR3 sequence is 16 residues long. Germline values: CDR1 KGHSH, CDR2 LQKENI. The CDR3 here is CASSPSIRANTGELFF. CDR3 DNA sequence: TGTGCCAGCTCACCAAGTATCAGGGCCAACACCGGGGAGCTGTTTTTT.

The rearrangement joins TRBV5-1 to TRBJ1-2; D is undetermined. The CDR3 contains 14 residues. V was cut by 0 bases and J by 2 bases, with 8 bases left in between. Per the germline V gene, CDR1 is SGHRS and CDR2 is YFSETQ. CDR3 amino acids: CASSLAAINYGYTF. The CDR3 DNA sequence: TGCGCCAGCAGCTTGGCCGCAATAAACTATGGCTACACCTTC.

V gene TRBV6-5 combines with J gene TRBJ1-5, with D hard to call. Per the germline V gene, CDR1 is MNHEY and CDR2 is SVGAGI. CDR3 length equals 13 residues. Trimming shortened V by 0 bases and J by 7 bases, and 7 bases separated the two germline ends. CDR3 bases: TGTGCCAGCAGTTACTCGCCTCAACAGCCCCAGCATTTT. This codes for CASSYSPQQPQHF.

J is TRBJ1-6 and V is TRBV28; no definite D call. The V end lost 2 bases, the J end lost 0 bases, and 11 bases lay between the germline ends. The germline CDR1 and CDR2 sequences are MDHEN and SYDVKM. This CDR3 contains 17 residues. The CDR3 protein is CASSLGGRSSYNSPLHF. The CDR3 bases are TGTGCCAGCAGTTTAGGCGGCAGGAGCTCCTATAATTCACCCCTCCACTTT.

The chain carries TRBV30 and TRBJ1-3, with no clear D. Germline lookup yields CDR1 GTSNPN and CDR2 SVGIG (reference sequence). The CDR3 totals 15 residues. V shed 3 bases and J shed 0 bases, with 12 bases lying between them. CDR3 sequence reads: CAWSPRVFSGNTIYF. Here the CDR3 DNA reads TGTGCCTGGAGCCCCCGGGTGTTCTCTGGAAACACCATATATTTT.

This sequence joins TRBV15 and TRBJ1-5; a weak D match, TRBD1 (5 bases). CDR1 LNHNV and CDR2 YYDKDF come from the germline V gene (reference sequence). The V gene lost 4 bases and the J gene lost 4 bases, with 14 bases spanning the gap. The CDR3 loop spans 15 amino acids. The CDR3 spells CATSTGTGGNQPQHF. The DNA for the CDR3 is TGTGCCACCAGCACCGGAACGGGGGGTAATCAGCCCCAGCATTTT.

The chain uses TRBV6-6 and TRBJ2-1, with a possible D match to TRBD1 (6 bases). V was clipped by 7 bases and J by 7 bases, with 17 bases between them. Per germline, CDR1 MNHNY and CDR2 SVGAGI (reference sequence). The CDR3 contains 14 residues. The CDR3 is CASTTDRPWNEQFF. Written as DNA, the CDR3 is TGTGCCAGCACCACCGACAGGCCCTGGAATGAGCAGTTCTTC.

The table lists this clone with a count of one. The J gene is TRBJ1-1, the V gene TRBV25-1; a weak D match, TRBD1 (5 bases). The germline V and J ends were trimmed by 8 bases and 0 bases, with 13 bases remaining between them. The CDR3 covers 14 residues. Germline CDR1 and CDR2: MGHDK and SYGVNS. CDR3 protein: CASGEGLMNTEAFF. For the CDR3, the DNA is TGTGCCAGCGGGGAGGGACTGATGAACACTGAAGCTTTCTTT.

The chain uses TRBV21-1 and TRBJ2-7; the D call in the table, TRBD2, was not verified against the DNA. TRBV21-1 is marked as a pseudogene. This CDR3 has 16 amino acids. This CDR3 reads CASSSPAGGEIYEQYV. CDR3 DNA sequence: TGTGCCAGCAGCAGCCCGGCTGGGGGGGAAATCTACGAGCAGTACGTC.

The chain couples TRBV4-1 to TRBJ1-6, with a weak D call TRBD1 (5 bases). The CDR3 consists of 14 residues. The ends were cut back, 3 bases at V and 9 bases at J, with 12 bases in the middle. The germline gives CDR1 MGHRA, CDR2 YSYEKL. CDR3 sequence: CASSQNPGASPLHF. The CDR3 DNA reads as TGCGCCAGCAGCCAGAATCCCGGGGCTTCACCCCTCCACTTT.

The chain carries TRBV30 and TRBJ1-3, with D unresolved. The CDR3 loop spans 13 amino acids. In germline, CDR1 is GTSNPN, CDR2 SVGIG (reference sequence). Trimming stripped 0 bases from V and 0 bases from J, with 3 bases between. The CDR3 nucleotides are TGTGCCTGGAGTGTATTCTCTGGAAACACCATATATTTT. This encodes CAWSVFSGNTIYF. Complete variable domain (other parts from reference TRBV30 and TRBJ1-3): SQTIHQWPATLVQPVGSPLSLECTVEGTSNPNLYWYRQAAGRGLQLLFYSVGIGQISSEVPQNLSASRPQDRQFILSSKKLLLSDSGFYLCAWSVFSGNTIYFGEGSWLTVV.

CDR3 bases: TGTGCCAGCAGTTTCGGGACAGGGCGAAAGACCCAGTACTTC. It encodes CASSFGTGRKTQYF. The chain has TRBV6-2 or TRBV6-3 and TRBJ2-5; 9 bases are a match to TRBD1. CDR3 length equals 14 residues. J was trimmed by 6 bases and V by 4 bases; bases with no gene match: 6. The germline V gene has CDR1 MNHEY and CDR2 SVGEGT.

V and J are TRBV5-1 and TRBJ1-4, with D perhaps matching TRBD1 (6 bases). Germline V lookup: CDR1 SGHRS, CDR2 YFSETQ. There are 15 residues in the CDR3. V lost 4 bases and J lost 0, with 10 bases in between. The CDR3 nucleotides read TGCGCCAGCAGCGAGAACAGGGCAACTAATGAAAAACTGTTTTTT. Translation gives CASSENRATNEKLFF.